This T cell receptor (beta chain) stems from a study of regulatory T cells in long-lasting Graves disease. As for the study in general: The study enrolled newly diagnosed Graves' patients on antithyroid drugs under 3 months.

V trimming: 7 bases; J trimming: 8 bases; junction bases outside the gene matches: 10. The CDR3 has 13 residues. CDR3 regions were amplified by Arm-PCR using iRepertoire HTBI primers to build TCR beta libraries. TCRdb independently ran MiXCR on the multiplex PCR reads; one entry per CDR3 protein. Found here are 250,000 or so distinct CDR3 sequences, 20% of them singletons; the top ten hold 11% to 15%. In its sample, this clonotype was seen many times. The time point denotes: newly diagnosed GD, antithyroid drugs for less than 3 months. RNA isolated from PBMCs was used to make the TCR library. All patients originated from an endocrinology department located in Xi'an, China.

V usage is TRBV12-3 or TRBV12-4 and J usage is TRBJ1-2, with TRBD1 identical over 7 bases. The starting material was peripheral blood mononuclear cells (PBMCs), obtained at new diagnosis, from a patient treated with antithyroid drugs. The receptor was derived from a female donor with Graves disease. The CDR3: CASTRDRVNGYTF. The CDR3 DNA follows: TGTGCCAGCACCAGAGACAGGGTCAACGGCTACACCTTC.